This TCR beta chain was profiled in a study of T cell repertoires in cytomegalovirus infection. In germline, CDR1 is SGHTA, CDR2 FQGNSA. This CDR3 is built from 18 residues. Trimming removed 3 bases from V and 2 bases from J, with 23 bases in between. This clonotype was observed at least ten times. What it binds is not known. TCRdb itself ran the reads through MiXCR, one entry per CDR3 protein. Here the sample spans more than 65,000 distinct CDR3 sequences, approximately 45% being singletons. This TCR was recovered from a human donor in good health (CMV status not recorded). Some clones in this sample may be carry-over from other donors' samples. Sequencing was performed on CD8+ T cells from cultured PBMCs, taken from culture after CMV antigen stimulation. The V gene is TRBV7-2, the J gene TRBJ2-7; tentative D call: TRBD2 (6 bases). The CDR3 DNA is TGTGCCAGCAGCTTCCCGGTTGTTCAGGGAGGCCCTCCCTACGAGCAGTACTTC. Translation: CASSFPVVQGGPPYEQYF. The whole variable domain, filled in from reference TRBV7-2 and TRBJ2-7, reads GAGVSQSPSNKVTEKGKDVELRCDPISGHTALYWYRQSLGQGLEFLIYFQGNSAPDKSGLPSDRFSAERTGGSVSTLTIQRTQQEDSAVYLCASSFPVVQGGPPYEQYFGPGTRLTVT.